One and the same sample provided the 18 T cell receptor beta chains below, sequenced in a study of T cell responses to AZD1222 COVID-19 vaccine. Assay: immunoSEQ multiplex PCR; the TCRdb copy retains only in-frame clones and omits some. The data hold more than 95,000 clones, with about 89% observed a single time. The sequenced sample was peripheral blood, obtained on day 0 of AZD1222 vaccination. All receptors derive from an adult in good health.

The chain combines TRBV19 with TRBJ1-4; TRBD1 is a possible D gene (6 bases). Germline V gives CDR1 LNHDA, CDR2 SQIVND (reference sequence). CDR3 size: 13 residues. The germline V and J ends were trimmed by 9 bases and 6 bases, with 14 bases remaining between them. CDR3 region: CASQGGTDEKLFF. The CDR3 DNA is TGTGCCAGCCAAGGGGGGACCGATGAAAAACTGTTTTTT.

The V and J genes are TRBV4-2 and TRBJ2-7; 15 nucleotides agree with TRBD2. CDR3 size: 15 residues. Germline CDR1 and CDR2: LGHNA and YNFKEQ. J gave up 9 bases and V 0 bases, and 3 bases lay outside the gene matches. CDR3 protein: CASSQDGTSGRWQYF. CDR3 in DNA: TGTGCCAGCAGCCAAGATGGGACTAGCGGGAGGTGGCAGTACTTC.

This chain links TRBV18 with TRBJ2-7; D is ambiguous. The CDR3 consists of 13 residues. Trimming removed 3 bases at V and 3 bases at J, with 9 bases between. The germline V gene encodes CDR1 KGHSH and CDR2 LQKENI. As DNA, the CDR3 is TGTGCCAGCTCACCGAGGAAGGGCTACGAGCAGTACTTC. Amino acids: CASSPRKGYEQYF.

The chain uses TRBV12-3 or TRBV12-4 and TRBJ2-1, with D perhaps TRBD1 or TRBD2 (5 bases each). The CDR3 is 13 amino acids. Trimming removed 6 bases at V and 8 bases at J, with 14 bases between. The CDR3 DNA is TGTGCCAGCAGCCGGGGACCCACGGATGAGCAGTTCTTC. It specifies CASSRGPTDEQFF.

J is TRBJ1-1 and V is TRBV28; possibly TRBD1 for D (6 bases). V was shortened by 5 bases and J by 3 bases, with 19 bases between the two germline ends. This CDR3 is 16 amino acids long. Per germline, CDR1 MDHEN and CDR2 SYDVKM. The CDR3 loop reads CASSAPLRGGHTEAFF. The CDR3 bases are TGTGCCAGCAGTGCCCCACTACGGGGGGGCCACACTGAAGCTTTCTTT.

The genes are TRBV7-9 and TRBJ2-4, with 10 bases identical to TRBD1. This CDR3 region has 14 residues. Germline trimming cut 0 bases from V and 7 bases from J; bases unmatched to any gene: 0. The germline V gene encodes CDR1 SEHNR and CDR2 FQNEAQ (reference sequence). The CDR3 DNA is TGTGCCAGCAGCTTAGCGGGACAGGGGAACATTCAGTACTTC. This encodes CASSLAGQGNIQYF.

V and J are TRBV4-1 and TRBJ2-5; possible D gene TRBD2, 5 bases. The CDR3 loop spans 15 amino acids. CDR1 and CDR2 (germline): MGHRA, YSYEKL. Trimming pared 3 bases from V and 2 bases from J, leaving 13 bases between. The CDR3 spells CASSHPTGWQETQYF. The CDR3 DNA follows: TGCGCCAGCAGCCATCCGACGGGGTGGCAAGAGACCCAGTACTTC.

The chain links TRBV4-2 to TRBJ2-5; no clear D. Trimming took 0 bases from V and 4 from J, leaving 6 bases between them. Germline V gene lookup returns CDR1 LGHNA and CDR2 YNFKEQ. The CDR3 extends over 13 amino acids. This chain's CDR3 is CASSQDPRETQYF. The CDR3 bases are TGTGCCAGCAGCCAAGATCCTCGAGAGACCCAGTACTTC.

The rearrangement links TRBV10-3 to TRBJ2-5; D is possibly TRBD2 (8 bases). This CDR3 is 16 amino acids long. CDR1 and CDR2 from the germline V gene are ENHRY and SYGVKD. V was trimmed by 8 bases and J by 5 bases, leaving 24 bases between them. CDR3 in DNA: TGTGCCATCTCACCGGGAGGGGACAGATTGCGTGAGACCCAGTACTTC. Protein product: CAISPGGDRLRETQYF.

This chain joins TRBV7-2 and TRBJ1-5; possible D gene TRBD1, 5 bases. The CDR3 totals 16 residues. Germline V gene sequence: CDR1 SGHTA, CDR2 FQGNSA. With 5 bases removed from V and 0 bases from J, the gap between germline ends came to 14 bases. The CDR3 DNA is TGTGCCAGCAGCCCGGGGGGGTGGTATAGCAATCAGCCCCAGCATTTT. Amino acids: CASSPGGWYSNQPQHF.

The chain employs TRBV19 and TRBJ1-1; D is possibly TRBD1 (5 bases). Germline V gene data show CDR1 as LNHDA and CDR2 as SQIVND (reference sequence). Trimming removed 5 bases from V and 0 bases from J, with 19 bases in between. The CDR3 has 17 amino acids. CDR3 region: CASSLPPLGVMNTEAFF. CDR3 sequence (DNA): TGTGCCAGTAGTTTGCCTCCCTTGGGGGTCATGAACACTGAAGCTTTCTTT.

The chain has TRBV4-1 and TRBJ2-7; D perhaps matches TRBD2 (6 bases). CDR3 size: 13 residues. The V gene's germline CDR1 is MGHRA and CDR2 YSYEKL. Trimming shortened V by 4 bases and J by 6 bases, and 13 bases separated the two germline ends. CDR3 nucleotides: TGCGCCAGCAGCCTCATCGGGAGCGGCGAGCAGTACTTC. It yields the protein CASSLIGSGEQYF.

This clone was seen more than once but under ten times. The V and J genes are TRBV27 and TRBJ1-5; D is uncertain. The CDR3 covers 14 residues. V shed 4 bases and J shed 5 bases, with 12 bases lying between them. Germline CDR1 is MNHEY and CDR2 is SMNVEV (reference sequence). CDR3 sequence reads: CASSSLLEDQPQHF. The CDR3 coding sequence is TGTGCCAGCAGTTCCCTATTGGAGGATCAGCCCCAGCATTTT.

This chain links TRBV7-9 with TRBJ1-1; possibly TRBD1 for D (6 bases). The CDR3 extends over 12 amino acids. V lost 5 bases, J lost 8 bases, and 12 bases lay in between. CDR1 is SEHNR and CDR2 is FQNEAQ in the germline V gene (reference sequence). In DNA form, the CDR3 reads TGTGCCAGCAGCACCTGGACAGAGGAAGCTTTCTTT. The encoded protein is CASSTWTEEAFF.

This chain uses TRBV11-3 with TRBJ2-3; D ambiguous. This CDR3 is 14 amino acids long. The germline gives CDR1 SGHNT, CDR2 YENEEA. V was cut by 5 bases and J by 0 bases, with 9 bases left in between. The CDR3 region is CASSPGRSTDTQYF. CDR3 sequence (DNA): TGTGCCAGCAGCCCAGGAAGGAGCACAGATACGCAGTATTTT.

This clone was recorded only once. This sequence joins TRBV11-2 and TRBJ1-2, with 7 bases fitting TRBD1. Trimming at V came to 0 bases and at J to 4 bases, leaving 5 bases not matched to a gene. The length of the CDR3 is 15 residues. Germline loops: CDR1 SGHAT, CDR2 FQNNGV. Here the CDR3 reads CASSLEQGPLYGYTF. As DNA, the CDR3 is TGTGCCAGCAGCTTAGAACAGGGGCCTCTCTATGGCTACACCTTC.

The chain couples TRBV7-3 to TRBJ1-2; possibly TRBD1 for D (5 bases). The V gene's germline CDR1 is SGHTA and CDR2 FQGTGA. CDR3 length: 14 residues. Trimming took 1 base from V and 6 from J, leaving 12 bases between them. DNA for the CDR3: TGTGCCAGCAGCTTAAACTGGGGGATCGATGGCTACACCTTC. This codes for CASSLNWGIDGYTF.

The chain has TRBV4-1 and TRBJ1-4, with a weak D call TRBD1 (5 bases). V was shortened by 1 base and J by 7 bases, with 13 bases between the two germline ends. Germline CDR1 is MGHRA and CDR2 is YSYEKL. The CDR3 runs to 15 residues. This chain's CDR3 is CASSQAGIGSEKLFF. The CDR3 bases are TGCGCCAGCAGCCAAGCAGGGATTGGGAGTGAAAAACTGTTTTTT.